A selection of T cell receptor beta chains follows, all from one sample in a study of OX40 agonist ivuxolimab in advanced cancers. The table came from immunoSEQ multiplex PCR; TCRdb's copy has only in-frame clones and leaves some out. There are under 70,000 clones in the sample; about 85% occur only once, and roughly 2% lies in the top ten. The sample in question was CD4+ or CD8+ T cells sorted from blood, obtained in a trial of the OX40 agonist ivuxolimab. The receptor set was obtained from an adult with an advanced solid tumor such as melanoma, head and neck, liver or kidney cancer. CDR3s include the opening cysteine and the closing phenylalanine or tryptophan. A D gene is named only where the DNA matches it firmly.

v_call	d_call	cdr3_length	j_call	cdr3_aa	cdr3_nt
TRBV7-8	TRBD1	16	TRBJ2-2	CASSSGQGVAVGELFF	TGTGCCAGCAGCTCCGGACAGGGGGTCGCCGTCGGGGAGCTGTTTTTT
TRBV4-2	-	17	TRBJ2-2	CASSHPGGGGNTGELFF	TGTGCCAGCAGCCACCCCGGGGGCGGGGGAAACACCGGGGAGCTGTTTTTT
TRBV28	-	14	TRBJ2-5	CASSSQGLAETQYF	TGTGCCAGCAGTTCACAGGGTTTGGCAGAGACCCAGTACTTC
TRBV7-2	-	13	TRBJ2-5	CASSLGGGETQYF	TGTGCCAGCAGCTTAGGAGGCGGGGAGACCCAGTACTTC
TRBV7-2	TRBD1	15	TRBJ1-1	CASISRTGGNTEAFF	TGTGCCAGCATCTCCCGGACAGGGGGGAACACTGAAGCTTTCTTT
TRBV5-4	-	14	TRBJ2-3	CASSSPRGQNTQYF	TGTGCCAGCAGCTCGCCTAGAGGCCAAAATACGCAGTATTTT
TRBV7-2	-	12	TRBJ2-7	CASSLVRDEQYF	TGTGCCAGCAGCTTAGTCCGCGACGAGCAGTACTTC
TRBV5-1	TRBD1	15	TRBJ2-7	CASSIESGGWDEQYF	TGCGCCAGCAGCATTGAATCAGGGGGCTGGGACGAGCAGTACTTC
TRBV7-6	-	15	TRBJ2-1	CASSVGGVLYNEQFF	TGTGCCAGCAGCGTCGGTGGGGTCCTTTACAATGAGCAGTTCTTC
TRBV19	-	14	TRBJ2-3	CASSIKLGTDTQYF	TGTGCCAGTAGTATCAAACTGGGCACAGATACGCAGTATTTT